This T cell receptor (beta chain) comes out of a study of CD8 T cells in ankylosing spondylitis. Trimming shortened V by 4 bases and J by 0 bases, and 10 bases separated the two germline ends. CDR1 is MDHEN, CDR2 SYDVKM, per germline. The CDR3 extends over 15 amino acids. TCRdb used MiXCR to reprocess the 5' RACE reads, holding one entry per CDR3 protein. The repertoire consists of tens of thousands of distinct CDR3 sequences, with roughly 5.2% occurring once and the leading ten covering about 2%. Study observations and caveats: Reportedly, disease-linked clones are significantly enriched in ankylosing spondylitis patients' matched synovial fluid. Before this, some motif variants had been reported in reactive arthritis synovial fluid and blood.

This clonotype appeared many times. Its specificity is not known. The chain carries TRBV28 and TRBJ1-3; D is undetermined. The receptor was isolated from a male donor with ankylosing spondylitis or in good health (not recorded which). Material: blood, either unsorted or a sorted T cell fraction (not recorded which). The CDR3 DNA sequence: TGTGCCAGCAGTTCTGCAGAAAACTCTGGAAACACCATATATTTT. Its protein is CASSSAENSGNTIYF.